What follows are 32 T cell receptor beta chains derived from one specimen sequenced in a study of T cell responses to AZD1222 COVID-19 vaccine. The repertoire was sequenced with immunoSEQ multiplex PCR; TCRdb's copy has only in-frame clones and lacks some. The sample shows 20,000 or so clones, 75% to 85% of them seen only once. Sequencing was performed on peripheral blood, taken 28 days after the second AZD1222 dose. These receptors all stem from an adult who received the AZD1222 COVID-19 vaccine.

V gene TRBV4-3 combines with J gene TRBJ1-4, with 7 bases lining up with TRBD1. The germline V gene has CDR1 LGHNA and CDR2 YSLEER. The CDR3 sequence is 18 residues long. V gave up 0 bases and J gave up 2 bases; unmatched junction bases: 9. CDR3 DNA sequence: TGCGCCAGCAGCCAAGAGGGACCTTACAGGGGTACTAATGAAAAACTGTTTTTT. It specifies CASSQEGPYRGTNEKLFF.

The gene calls are TRBV5-3 and TRBJ2-7, with 8 bases lining up with TRBD2. TRBV5-3 is an ORF, and what it does is uncertain. The J segment lost 1 base and the V segment lost 0 bases, leaving 9 bases of the junction unmatched. There are 17 residues in the CDR3. Here the CDR3 DNA reads TGTGCCAGAAGCTTGGCGGCTCATAGCGGGGATTCCTACGAGCAGTACTTC. Protein sequence: CARSLAAHSGDSYEQYF.

The sample holds a few counts of this clone. This chain uses TRBV5-1 with TRBJ2-7; 9 bases match TRBD1. The CDR3 is 13 residues long. Trimming cost V 4 bases and J 4 bases; bases outside gene matches: 3. Germline values: CDR1 SGHRS, CDR2 YFSETQ. The CDR3 here is CASSTGTGYEQYF. CDR3 in DNA: TGCGCCAGCAGCACCGGGACAGGGTACGAGCAGTACTTC.

The V and J genes are TRBV3-1 (or the pseudogene TRBV3-2) and TRBJ2-7; 7 bases agree with TRBD1. CDR3 length: 15 amino acids. Germline V CDR1 and CDR2: LGHDT, YNNKEL (reference sequence). After removal of 1 base from V and 2 bases from J, the junction contained 5 bases not matched to a gene. The CDR3 protein is CASSQGDSQAYEQYF. CDR3 DNA: TGTGCCAGCAGCCAAGGGGACAGCCAGGCCTACGAGCAGTACTTC.

The chain is built from TRBV2 and TRBJ1-5; 9 nucleotides match TRBD1. V dropped 7 bases and J dropped 5; count of bases not matched to a gene: 6. Per the germline V gene, CDR1 is SNHLY and CDR2 is FYNNEI. The CDR3 contains 14 residues. CDR3 in DNA: TGTGCCAGCAAAAGGGACAGGGTCGATCAGCCCCAGCATTTT. As protein: CASKRDRVDQPQHF.

A few counts support this clone. V gene TRBV7-2 combines with J gene TRBJ1-5; the match to TRBD1 covers 9 bases. The CDR3 is 16 amino acids. The ends lost 1 base at V and 2 bases at J; junction bases unmatched: 3. The germline V gene has CDR1 SGHTA and CDR2 FQGNSA. The CDR3 spells CASSLGGQGGNQPQHF. In DNA form, the CDR3 reads TGTGCCAGCAGCTTAGGGGGACAGGGTGGCAATCAGCCCCAGCATTTT. Together with reference TRBV7-2 and TRBJ1-5, the CDR3 gives the full variable domain: GAGVSQSPSNKVTEKGKDVELRCDPISGHTALYWYRQSLGQGLEFLIYFQGNSAPDKSGLPSDRFSAERTGGSVSTLTIQRTQQEDSAVYLCASSLGGQGGNQPQHFGDGTRLSIL.

This chain links TRBV6-2 or TRBV6-3 with TRBJ2-2; possible D gene TRBD2, 5 bases. The CDR3 has 14 residues. Germline CDR1 and CDR2: MNHEY and SVGEGT. Trimming removed 5 bases from V and 6 bases from J, with 13 bases in between. CDR3 sequence: CASSSDYSAGELFF. As DNA, the CDR3 is TGTGCCAGCAGTAGCGACTATTCCGCCGGGGAGCTGTTTTTT.

By frequency in the sample, this clone is medium-sized. This chain links TRBV30 with TRBJ2-7; D is possibly TRBD1 (5 bases). The CDR3 totals 13 residues. Germline CDR1 and CDR2: GTSNPN and SVGIG (reference sequence). V was clipped by 3 bases and J by 1 base, with 10 bases between them. CDR3 in DNA: TGTGCCTGGAGAGGACACTATTCCTACGAGCAGTACTTC. Its protein is CAWRGHYSYEQYF.

The chain recombines TRBV18 with TRBJ2-2, with a tentative D call TRBD2 (5 bases). Germline CDR1 is KGHSH and CDR2 is LQKENI. The CDR3 spans 17 residues. V was shortened by 4 bases and J by 5 bases, with 20 bases between the two germline ends. CDR3 amino acids: CASSLLLQVTGTGELFF. As DNA, the CDR3 is TGTGCCAGCTCACTTCTACTCCAGGTTACGGGGACCGGGGAGCTGTTTTTT.

The table lists this clone with a few counts. The rearrangement uses TRBV11-3 and TRBJ2-3, with 10 bases identical to TRBD2. The CDR3 extends over 17 amino acids. Germline V gene lookup returns CDR1 SGHNT and CDR2 YENEEA. The trim removed 1 base at V and 0 bases at J, leaving 4 bases unmatched. CDR3 sequence: CASSLAVLAGSTDTQYF. CDR3 DNA: TGTGCCAGCAGCTTAGCGGTACTAGCGGGGAGCACAGATACGCAGTATTTT.

The CDR3 is CASTKRQGDTGELFF. The CDR3 nucleotides are TGTGCCAGCACCAAACGGCAGGGGGACACCGGGGAGCTGTTTTTT. The chain carries TRBV6-5 and TRBJ2-2, with 7 bases aligning to TRBD1. CDR1 and CDR2 (germline): MNHEY, SVGAGI. CDR3 length: 15 amino acids. Trimming cost V 7 bases and J 3 bases; bases outside gene matches: 8.

J is TRBJ1-5 and V is TRBV5-4, with D unclear. The CDR3 runs to 13 residues. Germline V lookup: CDR1 SGHNT, CDR2 YYREEE (reference sequence). The V end lost 4 bases, the J end lost 6 bases, and 11 bases lay between the germline ends. The CDR3 region is CASSLGSSQPQHF. In DNA, the CDR3 is TGTGCCAGCAGCCTAGGCAGTAGTCAGCCCCAGCATTTT.

The chain carries TRBV13 and TRBJ2-1, with 15 bases that match TRBD2. V lost 3 bases to trimming and J lost 0 bases; unmatched junction nucleotides: 6. CDR3 size: 19 residues. The V gene's germline CDR1 is PRHDT and CDR2 FYEKMQ (reference sequence). In DNA form, the CDR3 reads TGTGCCAGCAGCTTCGGGACTAGCGGGGGGCGAAGCTCCTACAATGAGCAGTTCTTC. This sequence encodes CASSFGTSGGRSSYNEQFF.

J is TRBJ1-5 and V is TRBV7-2; D gene unclear. Germline V gene data show CDR1 as SGHTA and CDR2 as FQGNSA. This CDR3 contains 15 residues. V was shortened by 6 bases and J by 0 bases, with 12 bases between the two germline ends. The CDR3 spells CASSLEWYSNQPQHF. As DNA, the CDR3 is TGTGCCAGCAGTCTAGAATGGTATAGCAATCAGCCCCAGCATTTT.

The chain couples TRBV5-1 to TRBJ1-2; D gene unclear. Trimming shortened V by 0 bases and J by 2 bases, and 8 bases separated the two germline ends. The CDR3 covers 14 residues. Looked up from germline, CDR1 is SGHRS and CDR2 is YFSETQ. The CDR3 protein is CASSLGAENYGYTF. The CDR3 DNA reads TGCGCCAGCAGCTTGGGAGCGGAAAACTATGGCTACACCTTC.

The chain employs TRBV7-9 and TRBJ2-4, with D unresolved. Germline-derived CDR1 and CDR2 are SEHNR and FQNEAQ (reference sequence). CDR3 length: 15 amino acids. The ends were cut back, 5 bases at V and 5 bases at J, with 16 bases in the middle. In DNA form, the CDR3 reads TGTGCCAGCAGCCCGGTGGTAGGGTACGAAAACATTCAGTACTTC. Protein: CASSPVVGYENIQYF.

This clone appeared a few times. The chain links TRBV11-3 to TRBJ1-2, with TRBD1 matching 9 bases. The V segment lost 5 bases and the J segment 3 bases; nucleotides outside the gene matches: 7. CDR1 is SGHNT and CDR2 is YENEEA in the germline V gene. The CDR3 has 15 residues. CDR3 nucleotides: TGTGCCAGCAGCACCGGGACAGGGTCGTACTATGGCTACACCTTC. It is translated as CASSTGTGSYYGYTF.

The chain is built from TRBV5-8 and TRBJ2-2; D is possibly TRBD2 (5 bases). The CDR3 loop spans 16 amino acids. Trimming took off 4 bases at V and 1 base at J, with 14 bases between the two ends. Germline V gene lookup returns CDR1 SGHTS and CDR2 YDEGEE. DNA of the CDR3: TGTGCCAGCAGCCTGTACCGGGGTGGGAACACCGGGGAGCTGTTTTTT. This gives the protein CASSLYRGGNTGELFF.

This chain joins TRBV6-5 and TRBJ2-2; D is perhaps TRBD2 (5 bases). The germline gives CDR1 MNHEY, CDR2 SVGAGI. The ends were cut back, 5 bases at V and 7 bases at J, with 17 bases in the middle. The length of the CDR3 is 15 residues. The CDR3, as DNA: TGTGCCAGCAGTCTCAACCGGCGGGCGGGCGGGGAGCTGTTTTTT. It yields the protein CASSLNRRAGGELFF.

This clone was recorded a few times. The J gene is TRBJ2-2, the V gene TRBV5-7; no clear D. Being an ORF, TRBV5-7 has a function that is uncertain. The V and J ends lost 2 bases and 1 base respectively, with 6 bases between them. The CDR3 has 14 residues. The CDR3 loop is CASSFPENTGELFF. CDR3 in DNA: TGTGCCAGCAGCTTTCCCGAGAACACCGGGGAGCTGTTTTTT.

The chain has TRBV5-1 and TRBJ2-4; 8 nucleotides line up with TRBD1. With 1 base clipped from V and 4 bases from J, the junction kept 4 bases outside the gene matches. This CDR3 region has 15 residues. CDR1 and CDR2 from the germline V gene are SGHRS and YFSETQ. CDR3 sequence (DNA): TGCGCCAGCAGCTTGCAGGGGGCGGAAAAAAACATTCAGTACTTC. Translated: CASSLQGAEKNIQYF.

This clone turned up a few times. In DNA form, the CDR3 reads TGTGCCAGCATCGAAGGCAGTTATCAAGCTTTCTTT. Translating it yields CASIEGSYQAFF. The genes are TRBV12-3 or TRBV12-4 and TRBJ1-1; D is unresolved. The germline V and J ends were trimmed by 7 bases and 9 bases, with 15 bases remaining between them. The CDR3 sequence is 12 residues long.

In this sample, this clone turned up a few times. The rearrangement joins TRBV9 to TRBJ1-3; the match to TRBD1 covers 11 bases. Trimming took 0 bases from V and 0 from J; bases not matched to a gene: 5. Germline CDR1 reads SGDLS; CDR2 reads YYNGEE. This CDR3 has 18 amino acids. This CDR3 reads CASSVASGQGASGNTIYF. Written as DNA, the CDR3 is TGTGCCAGCAGCGTAGCCTCAGGACAGGGGGCCTCTGGAAACACCATATATTTT.

The V and J genes are TRBV15 and TRBJ2-1; D is undetermined. Trimming took 1 base from V and 4 from J, leaving 2 bases between them. The CDR3 consists of 12 residues. The V gene's germline CDR1 is LNHNV and CDR2 YYDKDF (reference sequence). CDR3 loop: CATSRGYNEQFF. CDR3 sequence (DNA): TGTGCCACCAGCAGAGGGTACAATGAGCAGTTCTTC.

The chain has TRBV10-2 and TRBJ2-5; 10 nucleotides align to TRBD1. The CDR3 is 16 amino acids. Germline assignment: CDR1 WSHSY and CDR2 SAAADI. Germline trimming cut 2 bases from V and 5 bases from J; bases unmatched to any gene: 8. DNA for the CDR3: TGCGCCAGCAGTGAGATCGCCGACAGGGGGCTCGAGACCCAGTACTTC. Encoded protein: CASSEIADRGLETQYF.

The chain combines TRBV18 with TRBJ1-2; D possibly corresponds to TRBD1 (6 bases). V gave up 0 bases and J gave up 4 bases, with 15 bases separating them. The CDR3 runs to 16 residues. Per germline, CDR1 KGHSH and CDR2 LQKENI. The CDR3 DNA reads as TGTGCCAGCTCACCACCAATCAATCAGGGGCCCTATGGCTACACCTTC. This sequence encodes CASSPPINQGPYGYTF.

The chain links TRBV12-5 to TRBJ2-2; no clear D. The CDR3 totals 13 residues. CDR1 and CDR2 from the germline V gene are LGHNT and FRNRAP. V was cut by 7 bases and J by 7 bases, with 13 bases left in between. In nucleotides, the CDR3 is TGTGCTAGTGAGACAAAGGTGGTCGGGGAGCTGTTTTTT. This encodes CASETKVVGELFF.

The chain uses TRBV3-1 (or the pseudogene TRBV3-2) and TRBJ1-2, with D possibly TRBD1 on 6 matching bases. The CDR3 consists of 16 residues. V lost 1 base to trimming and J lost 0 bases, with 12 bases between them. Germline loops: CDR1 LGHDT, CDR2 YNNKEL (reference sequence). CDR3 protein: CASSQVRDTTNYGYTF. The DNA for the CDR3 is TGTGCCAGCAGCCAAGTTCGGGACACCACTAACTATGGCTACACCTTC.

The rearrangement joins TRBV6-5 to TRBJ1-4; tentatively, D is TRBD1 (5 bases). CDR3 length: 16 residues. The germline CDR1 and CDR2 sequences are MNHEY and SVGAGI. V was trimmed by 0 bases and J by 3 bases, leaving 11 bases between them. The CDR3 DNA follows: TGTGCCAGCAGTTACTCAGGGGCTCTACCTAATGAAAAACTGTTTTTT. Translated: CASSYSGALPNEKLFF.

This clone was seen just once. The gene calls are TRBV5-1 and TRBJ2-1; the D gene is possibly TRBD2 (5 bases). The germline V gene has CDR1 SGHRS and CDR2 YFSETQ. V lost 0 bases and J 2 bases, leaving 18 bases between the germline ends. This CDR3 contains 18 residues. The CDR3 protein is CASSLGSVGPTPYNEQFF. As DNA, the CDR3 is TGCGCCAGCAGCTTGGGTAGCGTCGGACCAACCCCCTACAATGAGCAGTTCTTC.

The chain combines TRBV10-3 with TRBJ1-1; tentatively, D is TRBD1 (6 bases). The CDR3 spans 15 residues. Trimming took 4 bases from V and 1 from J, leaving 13 bases between them. CDR1 is ENHRY and CDR2 is SYGVKD in the germline V gene. CDR3: CAISGPSGANTEAFF. The CDR3 DNA reads TGTGCCATCAGTGGGCCTTCGGGGGCGAACACTGAAGCTTTCTTT.

CDR3 in amino acids: CASSWAGETQYF. DNA for the CDR3: TGTGCCAGCAGTTGGGCCGGGGAGACCCAGTACTTC. The chain is built from TRBV6-2 or TRBV6-3 and TRBJ2-5; D call uncertain. This CDR3 comprises 12 residues. V gave up 4 bases and J gave up 5 bases, with 8 bases separating them. The germline gives CDR1 MNHEY, CDR2 SVGEGT.